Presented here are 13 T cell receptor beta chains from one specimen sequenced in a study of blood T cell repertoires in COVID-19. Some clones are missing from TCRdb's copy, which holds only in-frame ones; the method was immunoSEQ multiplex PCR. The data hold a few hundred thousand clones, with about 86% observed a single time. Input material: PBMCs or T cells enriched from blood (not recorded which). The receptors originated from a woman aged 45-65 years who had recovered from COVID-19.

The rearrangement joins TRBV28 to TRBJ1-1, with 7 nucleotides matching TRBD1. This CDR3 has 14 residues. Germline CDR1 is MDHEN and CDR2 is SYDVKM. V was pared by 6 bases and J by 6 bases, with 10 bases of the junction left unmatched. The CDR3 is CASRMGQSTAEAFF. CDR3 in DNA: TGTGCCAGCAGGATGGGACAGTCGACCGCTGAAGCTTTCTTT. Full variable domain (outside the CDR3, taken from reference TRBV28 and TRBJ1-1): DVKVTQSSRYLVKRTGEKVFLECVQDMDHENMFWYRQDPGLGLRLIYFSYDVKMKEKGDIPEGYSVSREKKERFSLILESASTNQTSMYLCASRMGQSTAEAFFGQGTRLTVV.

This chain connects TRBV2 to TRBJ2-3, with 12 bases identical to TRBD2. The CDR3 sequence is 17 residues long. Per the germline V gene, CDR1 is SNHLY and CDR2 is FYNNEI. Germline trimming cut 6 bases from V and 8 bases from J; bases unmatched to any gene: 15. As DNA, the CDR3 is TGTGCCAGCAGCCCGACTAGCGGGGGCCCCCGCGGGAGTACGCAGTATTTT. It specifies CASSPTSGGPRGSTQYF.

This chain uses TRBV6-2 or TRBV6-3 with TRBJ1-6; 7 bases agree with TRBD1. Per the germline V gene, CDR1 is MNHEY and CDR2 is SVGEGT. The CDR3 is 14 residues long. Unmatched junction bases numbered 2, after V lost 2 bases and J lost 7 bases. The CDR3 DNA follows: TGTGCCAGCAGTTACCGACAGGGAAATTCACCCCTCCACTTT. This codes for CASSYRQGNSPLHF.

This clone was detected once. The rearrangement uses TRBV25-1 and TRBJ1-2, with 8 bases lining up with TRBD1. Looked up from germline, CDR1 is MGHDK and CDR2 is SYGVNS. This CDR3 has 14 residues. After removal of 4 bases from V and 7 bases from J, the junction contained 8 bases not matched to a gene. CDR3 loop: CASSVGQGGGGYTF. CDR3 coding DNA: TGTGCCAGCAGTGTAGGACAGGGTGGTGGTGGCTACACCTTC.

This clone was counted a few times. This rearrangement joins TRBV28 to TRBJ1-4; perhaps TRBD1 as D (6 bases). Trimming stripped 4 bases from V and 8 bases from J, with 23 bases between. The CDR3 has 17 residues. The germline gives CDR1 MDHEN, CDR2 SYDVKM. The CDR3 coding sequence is TGTGCCAGCAGTTCCCCAGGGGCCCGACAACTAAAAGAAAAACTGTTTTTT. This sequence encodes CASSSPGARQLKEKLFF.

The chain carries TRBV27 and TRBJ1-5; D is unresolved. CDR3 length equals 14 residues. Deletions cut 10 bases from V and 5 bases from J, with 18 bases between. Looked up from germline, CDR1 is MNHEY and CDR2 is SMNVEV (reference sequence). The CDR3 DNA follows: TGTGCCACCTCCCCGACCCCGGCGGATCAGCCCCAGCATTTT. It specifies CATSPTPADQPQHF.

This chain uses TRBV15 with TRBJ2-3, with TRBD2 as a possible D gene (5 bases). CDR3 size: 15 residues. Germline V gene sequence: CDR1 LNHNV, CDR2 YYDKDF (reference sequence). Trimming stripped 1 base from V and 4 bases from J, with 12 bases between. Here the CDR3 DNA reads TGTGCCACCAGCAGAGTACTAGAGTGGGCAGATACGCAGTATTTT. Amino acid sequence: CATSRVLEWADTQYF.

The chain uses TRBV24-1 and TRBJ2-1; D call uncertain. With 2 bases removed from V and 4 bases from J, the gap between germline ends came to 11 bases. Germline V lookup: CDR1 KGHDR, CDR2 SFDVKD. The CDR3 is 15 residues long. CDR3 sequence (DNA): TGTGCCACCAGTGATTCAGTAAAACCATACAATGAGCAGTTCTTC. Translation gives CATSDSVKPYNEQFF.

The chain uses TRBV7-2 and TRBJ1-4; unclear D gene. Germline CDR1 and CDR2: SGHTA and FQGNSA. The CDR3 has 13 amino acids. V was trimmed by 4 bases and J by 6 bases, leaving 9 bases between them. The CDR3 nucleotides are TGTGCCAGCAGCTCTAGTGGGTATGAAAAACTGTTTTTT. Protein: CASSSSGYEKLFF. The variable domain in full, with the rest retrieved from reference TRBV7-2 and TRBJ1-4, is GAGVSQSPSNKVTEKGKDVELRCDPISGHTALYWYRQSLGQGLEFLIYFQGNSAPDKSGLPSDRFSAERTGGSVSTLTIQRTQQEDSAVYLCASSSSGYEKLFFGSGTQLSVL.

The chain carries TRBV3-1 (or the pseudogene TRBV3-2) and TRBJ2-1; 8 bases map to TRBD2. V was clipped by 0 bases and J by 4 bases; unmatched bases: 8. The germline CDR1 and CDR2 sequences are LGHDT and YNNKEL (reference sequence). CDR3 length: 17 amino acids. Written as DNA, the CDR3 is TGTGCCAGCAGCCAAGATTCCGGGGGGGGGACTTACAATGAGCAGTTCTTC. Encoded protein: CASSQDSGGGTYNEQFF.

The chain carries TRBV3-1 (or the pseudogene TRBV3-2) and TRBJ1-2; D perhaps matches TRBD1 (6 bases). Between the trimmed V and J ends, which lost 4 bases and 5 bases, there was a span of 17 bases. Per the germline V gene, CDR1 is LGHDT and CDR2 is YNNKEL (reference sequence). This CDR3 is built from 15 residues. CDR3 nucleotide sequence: TGTGCCAGCAGCCCCTCCGGGGGGGCAAAGTATGGCTACACCTTC. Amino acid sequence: CASSPSGGAKYGYTF.

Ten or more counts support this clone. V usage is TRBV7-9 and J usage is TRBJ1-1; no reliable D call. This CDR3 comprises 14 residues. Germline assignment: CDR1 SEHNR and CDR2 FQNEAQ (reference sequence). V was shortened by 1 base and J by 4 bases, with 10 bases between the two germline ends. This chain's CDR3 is CASSLEHPGTEAFF. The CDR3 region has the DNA TGTGCCAGCAGCTTAGAGCACCCGGGCACTGAAGCTTTCTTT.

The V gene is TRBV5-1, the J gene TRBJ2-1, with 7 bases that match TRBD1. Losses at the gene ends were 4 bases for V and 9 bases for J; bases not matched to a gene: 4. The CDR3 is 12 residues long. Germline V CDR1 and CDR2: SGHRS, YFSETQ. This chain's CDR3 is CASSEQGFEQFF. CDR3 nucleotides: TGCGCCAGCAGCGAACAGGGGTTTGAGCAGTTCTTC.